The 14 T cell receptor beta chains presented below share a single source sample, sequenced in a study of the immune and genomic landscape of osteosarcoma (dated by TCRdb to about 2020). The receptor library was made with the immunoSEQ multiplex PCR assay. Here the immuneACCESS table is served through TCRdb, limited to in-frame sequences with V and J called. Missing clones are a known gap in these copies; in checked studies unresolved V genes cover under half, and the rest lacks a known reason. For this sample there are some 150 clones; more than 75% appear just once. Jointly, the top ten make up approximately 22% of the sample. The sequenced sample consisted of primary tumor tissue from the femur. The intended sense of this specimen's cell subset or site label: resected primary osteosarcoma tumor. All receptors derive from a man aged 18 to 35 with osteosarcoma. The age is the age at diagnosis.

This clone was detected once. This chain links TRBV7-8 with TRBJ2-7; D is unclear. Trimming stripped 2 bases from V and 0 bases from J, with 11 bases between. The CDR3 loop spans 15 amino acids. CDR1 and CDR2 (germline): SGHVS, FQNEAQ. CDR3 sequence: CASSLFKGFSYEQYF. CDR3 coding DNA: TGTGCCAGCAGCTTATTTAAGGGATTCTCCTACGAGCAGTACTTC.

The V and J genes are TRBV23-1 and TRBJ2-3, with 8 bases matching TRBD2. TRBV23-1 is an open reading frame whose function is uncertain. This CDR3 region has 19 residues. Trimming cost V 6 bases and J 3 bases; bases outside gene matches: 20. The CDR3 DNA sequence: TGCGCCAGCAGGGAGAACGGGACGCCCGCATCTAGCGGGACAGATACGCAGTATTTT. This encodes CASRENGTPASSGTDTQYF.

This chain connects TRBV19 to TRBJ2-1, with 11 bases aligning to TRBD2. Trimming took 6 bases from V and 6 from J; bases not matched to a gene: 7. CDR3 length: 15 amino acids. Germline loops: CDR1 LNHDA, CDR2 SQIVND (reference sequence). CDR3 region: CASRTGLAASNEQFF. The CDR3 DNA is TGTGCCAGTAGGACGGGACTAGCGGCTTCCAATGAGCAGTTCTTC.

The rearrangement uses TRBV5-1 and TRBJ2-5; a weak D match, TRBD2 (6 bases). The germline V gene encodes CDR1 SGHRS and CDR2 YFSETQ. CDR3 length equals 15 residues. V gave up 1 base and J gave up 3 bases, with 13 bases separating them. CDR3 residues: CASSLRPGLKETQYF. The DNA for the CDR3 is TGCGCCAGCAGCTTGCGTCCGGGACTGAAAGAGACCCAGTACTTC.

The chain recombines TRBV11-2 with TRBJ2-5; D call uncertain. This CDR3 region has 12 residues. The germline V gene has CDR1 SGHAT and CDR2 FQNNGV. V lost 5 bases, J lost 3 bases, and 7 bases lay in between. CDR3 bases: TGTGCCAGCAGCCACGAGGAAGAGACCCAGTACTTC. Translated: CASSHEEETQYF.

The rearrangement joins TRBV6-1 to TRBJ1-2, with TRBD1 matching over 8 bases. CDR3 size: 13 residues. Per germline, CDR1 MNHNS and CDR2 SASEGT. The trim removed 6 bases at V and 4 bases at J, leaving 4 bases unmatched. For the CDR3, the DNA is TGTGCCAGCAGGGCTGGGACAGGCTATGGCTACACCTTC. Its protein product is CASRAGTGYGYTF.

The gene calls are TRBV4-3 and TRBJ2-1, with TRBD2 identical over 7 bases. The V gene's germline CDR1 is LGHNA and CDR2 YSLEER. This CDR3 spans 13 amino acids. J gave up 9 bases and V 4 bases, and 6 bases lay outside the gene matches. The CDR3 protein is CASSRRLAAEQFF. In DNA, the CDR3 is TGCGCCAGCAGCCGAAGACTAGCAGCTGAGCAGTTCTTC.

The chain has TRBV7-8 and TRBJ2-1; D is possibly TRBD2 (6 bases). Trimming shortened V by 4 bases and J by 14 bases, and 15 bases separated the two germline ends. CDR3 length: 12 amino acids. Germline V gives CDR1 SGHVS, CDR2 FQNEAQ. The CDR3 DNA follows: TGTGCCAGCAGCTCCCAGACTAGATTCGAGTTCTTC. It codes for CASSSQTRFEFF. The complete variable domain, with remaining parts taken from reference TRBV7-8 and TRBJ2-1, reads GAGVSQSPRYKVAKRGQDVALRCDPISGHVSLFWYQQALGQGPEFLTYFQNEAQLDKSGLPSDRFFAERPEGSVSTLKIQRTQQEDSAVYLCASSSQTRFEFFGPGTRLTVL.

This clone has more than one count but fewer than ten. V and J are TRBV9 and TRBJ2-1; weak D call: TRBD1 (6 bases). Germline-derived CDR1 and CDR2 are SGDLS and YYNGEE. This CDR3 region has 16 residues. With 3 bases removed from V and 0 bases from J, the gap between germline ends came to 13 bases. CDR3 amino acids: CASSAPDRLSYNEQFF. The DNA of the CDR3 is TGTGCCAGCAGCGCCCCCGACAGGCTCTCCTACAATGAGCAGTTCTTC.

CDR3 in DNA: TGTGCCAGCAGCTTCGCAGGGGGTGAGCAGTACTTC. It is translated as CASSFAGGEQYF. The rearrangement links TRBV7-9 to TRBJ2-7; 7 bases agree with TRBD1. The germline V gene has CDR1 SEHNR and CDR2 FQNEAQ (reference sequence). CDR3 length: 12 amino acids. Trimming at V came to 3 bases and at J to 7 bases, leaving 3 bases not matched to a gene.

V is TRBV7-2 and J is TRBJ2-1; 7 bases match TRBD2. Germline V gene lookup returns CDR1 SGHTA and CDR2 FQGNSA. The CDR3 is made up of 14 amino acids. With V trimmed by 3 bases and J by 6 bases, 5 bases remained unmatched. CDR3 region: CASSFLREGNEQFF. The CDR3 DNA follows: TGTGCCAGCAGCTTCCTCAGGGAGGGCAATGAGCAGTTCTTC.

CDR3 protein: CASSLRDGIHQPQHF. The CDR3 DNA sequence: TGTGCCAGCAGCTTAAGGGACGGAATCCATCAGCCCCAGCATTTT. V usage is TRBV7-8 and J usage is TRBJ1-5, with a weak D call TRBD1 (5 bases). The germline V and J ends were trimmed by 2 bases and 5 bases, with 13 bases remaining between them. Per the germline V gene, CDR1 is SGHVS and CDR2 is FQNEAQ. This CDR3 contains 15 residues. Using reference TRBV7-8 and TRBJ1-5 for the parts outside the CDR3, the full variable domain is GAGVSQSPRYKVAKRGQDVALRCDPISGHVSLFWYQQALGQGPEFLTYFQNEAQLDKSGLPSDRFFAERPEGSVSTLKIQRTQQEDSAVYLCASSLRDGIHQPQHFGDGTRLSIL.

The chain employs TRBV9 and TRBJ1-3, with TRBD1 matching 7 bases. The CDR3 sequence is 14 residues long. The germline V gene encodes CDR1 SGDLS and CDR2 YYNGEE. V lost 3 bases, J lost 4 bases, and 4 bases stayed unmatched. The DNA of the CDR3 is TGTGCCAGCAGCGGACCGACAGGGGGAAACACCATATATTTT. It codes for CASSGPTGGNTIYF. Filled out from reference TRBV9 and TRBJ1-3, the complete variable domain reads DSGVTQTPKHLITATGQRVTLRCSPRSGDLSVYWYQQSLDQGLQFLIQYYNGEERAKGNILERFSAQQFPDLHSELNLSSLELGDSALYFCASSGPTGGNTIYFGEGSWLTVV.

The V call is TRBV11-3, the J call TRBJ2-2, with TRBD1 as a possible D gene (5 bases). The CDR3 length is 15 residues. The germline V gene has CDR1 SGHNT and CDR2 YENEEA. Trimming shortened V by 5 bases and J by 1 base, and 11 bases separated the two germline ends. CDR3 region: CASSPNDRNTGELFF. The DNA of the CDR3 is TGTGCCAGCAGCCCAAACGACAGGAACACCGGGGAGCTGTTTTTT.